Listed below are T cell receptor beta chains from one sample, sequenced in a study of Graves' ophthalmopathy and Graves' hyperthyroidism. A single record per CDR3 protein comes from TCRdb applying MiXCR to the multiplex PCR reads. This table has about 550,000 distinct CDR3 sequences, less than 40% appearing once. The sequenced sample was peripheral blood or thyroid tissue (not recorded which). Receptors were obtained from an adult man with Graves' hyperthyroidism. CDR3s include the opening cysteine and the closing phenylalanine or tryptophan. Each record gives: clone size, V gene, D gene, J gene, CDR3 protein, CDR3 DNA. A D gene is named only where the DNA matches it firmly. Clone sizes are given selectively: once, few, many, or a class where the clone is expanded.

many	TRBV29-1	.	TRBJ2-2	CSVGGGGYTGELFF	TGCAGCGTTGGAGGGGGGGGTTACACCGGGGAGCTGTTTTTT
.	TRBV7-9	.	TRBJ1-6	CASSLAQAGVVNNSPLHF	TGTGCCAGCAGCTTAGCACAGGCAGGGGTTGTCAATAATTCACCCCTCCACTTT
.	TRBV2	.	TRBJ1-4	CASRDLTNEKLFF	TGTGCCAGCAGGGATCTTACTAATGAAAAACTGTTTTTT
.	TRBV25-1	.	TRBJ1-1	CARQEAGVGNTEAFF	TGTGCCAGACAAGAGGCAGGGGTTGGGAACACTGAAGCTTTCTTT
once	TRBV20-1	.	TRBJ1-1	CSARREGDTEAFF	TGCAGTGCTAGAAGGGAAGGGGACACTGAAGCTTTCTTT
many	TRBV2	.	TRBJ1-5	CASRGRSFNQPQHF	TGTGCCAGCAGGGGCCGCAGTTTCAATCAGCCCCAGCATTTT
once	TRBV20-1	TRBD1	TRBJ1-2	CSARDGRTGLITNYGYTF	TGCAGTGCTAGAGATGGACGGACAGGGCTAATTACTAACTATGGCTACACCTTC
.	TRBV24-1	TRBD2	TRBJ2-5	CATAMGGSNQPQYF	TGTGCCACCGCGATGGGGGGGAGCAATCAGCCCCAGTACTTC
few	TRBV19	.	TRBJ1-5	CASSTQELNQPQHF	TGTGCCAGTAGTACGCAAGAGCTCAATCAGCCCCAGCATTTT
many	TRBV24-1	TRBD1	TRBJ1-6	CATRGQANNSPLHF	TGTGCCACCAGAGGACAGGCGAATAATTCACCCCTCCACTTT
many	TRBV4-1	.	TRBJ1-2	CASSQVMSRGNYGYTF	TGCGCCAGCAGCCAGGTTATGAGCAGGGGCAACTATGGCTACACCTTC
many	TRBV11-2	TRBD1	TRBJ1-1	CASSLVGRGRTEAFF	TGTGCCAGCAGCTTAGTAGGGAGGGGGCGGACTGAAGCTTTCTTT
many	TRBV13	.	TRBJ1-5	CASSPGGNQPQHF	TGTGCCAGCAGCCCGGGGGGCAATCAGCCCCAGCATTTT
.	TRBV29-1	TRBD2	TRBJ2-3	CSSTGLASTDTQYF	TGCAGCTCGACGGGACTAGCAAGCACAGATACGCAGTATTTT
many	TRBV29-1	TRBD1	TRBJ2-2	CSVVGTGGFGELFF	TGCAGCGTTGTAGGGACAGGGGGCTTCGGGGAGCTGTTTTTT
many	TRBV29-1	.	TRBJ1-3	CSVGPMAKSGNTIYF	TGCAGCGTGGGTCCCATGGCCAAATCTGGAAACACCATATATTTT
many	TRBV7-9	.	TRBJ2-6	CASSSGGSYSGANVLTF	TGTGCCAGCAGCTCTGGGGGGAGTTACTCTGGGGCCAACGTCCTGACTTTC
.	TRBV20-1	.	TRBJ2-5	CSARPYSNQPQYF	TGCAGTGCCCGACCGTATAGCAATCAGCCCCAGTACTTC
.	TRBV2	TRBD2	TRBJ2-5	CASSFPPSGETQYF	TGTGCCAGCAGCTTCCCACCTAGCGGGGAGACCCAGTACTTC
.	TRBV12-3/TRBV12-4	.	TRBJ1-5	CASSYLQQPQHF	TGTGCCAGCAGTTACTTACAGCAGCCCCAGCATTTT
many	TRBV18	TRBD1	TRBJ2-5	CASSPGGQETQYF	TGTGCCAGCAGCCCAGGGGGCCAAGAGACCCAGTACTTC
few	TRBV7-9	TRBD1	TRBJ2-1	CASSLQGVGNEQFF	TGTGCCAGCAGCTTACAGGGGGTAGGCAATGAGCAGTTCTTC
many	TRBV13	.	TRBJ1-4	CASSLEGQKVEKLFF	TGTGCCAGCAGCTTAGAAGGGCAAAAGGTTGAAAAACTGTTTTTT
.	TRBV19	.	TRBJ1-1	CASSIDRKGVTTEAFF	TGTGCCAGTAGTATAGATCGCAAGGGGGTTACGACTGAAGCTTTCTTT
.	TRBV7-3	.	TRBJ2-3	CASSFGSSGTDTQYF	TGTGCCAGCAGCTTTGGGTCTAGCGGCACAGATACGCAGTATTTT
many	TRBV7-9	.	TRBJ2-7	CASSLAGSEQYF	TGTGCCAGCAGCTTAGCCGGAAGCGAGCAGTACTTC
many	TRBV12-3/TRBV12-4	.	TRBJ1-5	CASTFGYSNQPQHF	TGTGCCAGCACCTTCGGGTATAGCAATCAGCCCCAGCATTTT
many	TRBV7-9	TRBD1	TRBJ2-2	CASSPDRGLHTGELFF	TGTGCCAGCAGCCCTGACAGGGGGCTTCACACCGGGGAGCTGTTTTTT
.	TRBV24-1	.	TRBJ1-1	CATSDHDPRDTEAFF	TGTGCCACCAGTGACCATGACCCCCGGGACACTGAAGCTTTCTTT